The clone carrying this T cell receptor beta chain was detected ten times or more. The antigen remains unidentified. Unique molecular identifiers tagged every individual TCR cDNA molecule. Using its own MiXCR run on the 5' RACE reads, TCRdb lists one record per CDR3 protein. The sample includes approximately 39,000 distinct CDR3 sequences, under 8.5% of them seen just once. The data stem from a study of spatial heterogeneity in lung cancer. Study details: The library had UMIs, and each TCR and UMI pair averaged more than ten raw reads. Study-level points and caveats: Expanded tumor TCRs that were ubiquitous appeared in blood more at resection than follow-up.

This CDR3 is 11 amino acids long. Trimming pared 4 bases from V and 10 bases from J, leaving 10 bases between. Germline V CDR1 and CDR2: MDHEN, SYDVKM. Time point defined: sample taken at primary tumor resection. The authors sequenced whole RNA from tumor, nontumor lung or frozen PBMC without sorting. This clonotype was obtained from a female donor with early-stage non-small cell lung cancer. The sequencing used PBMCs, collected at surgery. This rearrangement joins TRBV28 to TRBJ1-2; maybe TRBD1 (6 bases). This CDR3 is CASSSDRAYTF. Written as DNA, the CDR3 is TGTGCCAGCAGTTCGGACAGAGCCTACACCTTC.